Listed here is a single T cell receptor (beta chain). PCR used 60 Vbeta primers and 13 Jbeta primers. TCRdb's copy holds only in-frame clones and misses some; the assay was immunoSEQ multiplex PCR. The data contain some 170,000 clones, 65% to 80% of them singletons. The entry originates in a study of cytomegalovirus exposure and HLA in healthy donors. Trimming at V came to 6 bases and at J to 1 base, leaving 5 bases not matched to a gene. Germline V CDR1 and CDR2: LGHNA, YNFKEQ. The CDR3 consists of 17 residues. The V and J genes are TRBV4-2 and TRBJ2-3; 15 bases are a match to TRBD2. The origin of this receptor is a man between 40 and 49 years old in good health and CMV-seronegative. The sequenced sample was PBMCs. The CDR3 DNA sequence: TGTGCCAGCAGGGGACTAGCGGGAGGTCCGGGCACAGATACGCAGTATTTT. This codes for CASRGLAGGPGTDTQYF.